A selection of T cell receptor beta chains follows, all from one sample in a study of blood T cell repertoires in COVID-19. The method was immunoSEQ multiplex PCR; TCRdb's version includes in-frame clones alone and lacks a portion of them. The sample has 150,000 to 200,000 clones, roughly 89% seen once. The source material was peripheral blood. The source is a woman aged 18-29 years who had recovered from COVID-19. Each CDR3 is given with its conserved first and last residue. A D gene is named only where the DNA matches it firmly. Clone sizes are given selectively: once, few, many, or a class where the clone is expanded.

j_gene,v_gene,abundance,d_gene,CDR3nt,CDR3aa
TRBJ1-5,TRBV5-1,NA,TRBD1,TGCGCCAGCAGCCTCTCGGGACAGGGAGATCAGCCCCAGCATTTT,CASSLSGQGDQPQHF
TRBJ1-1,TRBV4-3,NA,TRBD1,TGCGCCAGCAGCGGATATGCGGGGACAGCGAACACTGAAGCTTTCTTT,CASSGYAGTANTEAFF
TRBJ2-1,TRBV19,NA,TRBD1,TGTGCCAGTAGTACGTGGGACAGAGGCTCCTACAATGAGCAGTTCTTC,CASSTWDRGSYNEQFF
TRBJ2-5,TRBV9,NA,TRBD2,TGTGCCAGCAGCTCCTCAGCGGGGGGGCGAGAGACCCAGTACTTC,CASSSSAGGRETQYF
TRBJ1-1,TRBV7-2,NA,NA,TGTGCCAGCAGCTTAGATCCCCCATGGGGGCGCGGGGGCACTGAAGCTTTCTTT,CASSLDPPWGRGGTEAFF
TRBJ1-3,TRBV29-1,NA,NA,TGCAGCGTGGTCCGGGGGGGAAACACCATATATTTT,CSVVRGGNTIYF
TRBJ2-3,TRBV10-2,NA,TRBD2,TGCGCCAGCACTCACTCGGGGGGAACAGATACGCAGTATTTT,CASTHSGGTDTQYF
TRBJ1-4,TRBV4-3,NA,NA,TGCGCCAGCAGCCAAGAGCAGATAACTAATGAAAAACTGTTTTTT,CASSQEQITNEKLFF
TRBJ1-2,TRBV6-2/TRBV6-3,NA,NA,TGTGCCAGCAGTTACGACACAGCCTATGGCTACACCTTC,CASSYDTAYGYTF
TRBJ2-7,TRBV5-1,NA,NA,TGCGCCAGCAGCTTGGAGACGGCGGGTTATGGATCCTACGAGCAGTACTTC,CASSLETAGYGSYEQYF
TRBJ1-4,TRBV30,NA,NA,TGTGCCTGGTCCCAAGGACAGTTGAATGAAAAACTGTTTTTT,CAWSQGQLNEKLFF
TRBJ1-1,TRBV27,NA,NA,TGTGCCAGCAGCCTCAGGAATATGAACACTGAAGCTTTCTTT,CASSLRNMNTEAFF
TRBJ1-2,TRBV20-1,NA,TRBD1,TGCAGTGCTGGGGACAGGGAGGTGTACACCTTC,CSAGDREVYTF
TRBJ1-1,TRBV6-6,once,TRBD1,TGTGCCAGCAGTCCTGACAGGGGGGTTAACACTGAAGCTTTCTTT,CASSPDRGVNTEAFF
TRBJ2-7,TRBV3-1/TRBV3-2,NA,NA,TGTGCCAGCAGCCCGGGACTGCCCTACGAGCAGTACTTC,CASSPGLPYEQYF
TRBJ1-6,TRBV7-9,NA,TRBD1,TGTGCCAGCAGCTTCAGGGACAGCTATAATTCACCCCTCCACTTT,CASSFRDSYNSPLHF
TRBJ1-1,TRBV7-3,once,NA,TGTGCCAGCAGCTCTCAGGGGTACACTGAAGCTTTCTTT,CASSSQGYTEAFF
TRBJ2-1,TRBV5-1,NA,TRBD2,TGCGCCAGCAGCGGAGGGACTAGCGGGAGAGGGACCTACAATGAGCAGTTCTTC,CASSGGTSGRGTYNEQFF
TRBJ2-5,TRBV11-1,once,NA,TGTGCCAGCAGCCGACAGTCCCTCGAAGAGACCCAGTACTTC,CASSRQSLEETQYF
TRBJ2-6,TRBV5-4,many,NA,TGTGCCAGCAGTTATTACAACCCTGGGGCCAACGTCCTGACTTTC,CASSYYNPGANVLTF
TRBJ2-6,TRBV5-5,NA,TRBD2,TGTGCCAGCACCCCTCTAGCGGGAGGGGGTGGGGCCAACGTCCTGACTTTC,CASTPLAGGGGANVLTF
TRBJ2-5,TRBV12-3/TRBV12-4,NA,NA,TGTGCCAGCTCAGGGTACCCCAAAGAGACCCAGTACTTC,CASSGYPKETQYF
TRBJ2-6,TRBV7-3,NA,NA,TGTGCCAGCAGCTTCCCCGGGGTTGGGGCCAACGTCCTGACTTTC,CASSFPGVGANVLTF
TRBJ2-5,TRBV12-3/TRBV12-4,NA,NA,TGTGCCAGCCTTCTGGAGGGTCAAGAGACCCAGTACTTC,CASLLEGQETQYF
TRBJ1-5,TRBV11-2,once,TRBD1,TGTGCCAGCAGCTTAGTTTTGGGGACAGGGGGGAGTCAGCCCCAGCATTTT,CASSLVLGTGGSQPQHF
TRBJ1-2,TRBV2,NA,NA,TGTGCCAGCAGTATTGGACTGCCGGCTAACTATGGCTACACCTTC,CASSIGLPANYGYTF
TRBJ1-1,TRBV19,few,TRBD1,TGTGCCAGTAGAACAGGGGGCACTGAAGCTTTCTTT,CASRTGGTEAFF
TRBJ2-7,TRBV25-1,once,NA,TGTGCCAGCAGCGCGACAGGAACCTACGAGCAGTACTTC,CASSATGTYEQYF
TRBJ2-7,TRBV2,NA,TRBD1,TGTGCCAGCAGTGAATCCGGGACAGGGAACTACGAGCAGTACTTC,CASSESGTGNYEQYF
TRBJ2-5,TRBV27,NA,NA,TGTGCCAGCAGGACGACACAGCGGGTTGGTGAGACCCAGTACTTC,CASRTTQRVGETQYF
TRBJ1-4,TRBV11-2,once,NA,TGTGCCAGCAGCCCTTCGGGGGGTGAAAAACTGTTTTTT,CASSPSGGEKLFF
TRBJ2-3,TRBV24-1,NA,NA,TGTGCCACCAGTGATTCAGGGGCAGGCTTTGTCGATACGCAGTATTTT,CATSDSGAGFVDTQYF
TRBJ2-1,TRBV7-6,NA,NA,TGTGCCAGCAGCTTGATAGCTGGCTCCTACAATGAGCAGTTCTTC,CASSLIAGSYNEQFF
TRBJ2-3,TRBV29-1,NA,NA,TGCAGCGTTGTAGTGTTGGCAGATACGCAGTATTTT,CSVVVLADTQYF
TRBJ2-7,TRBV27,NA,TRBD2,TGTGCCAGCAGTCCCGGGACTAGCGGTGCCTACGAGCAGTACTTC,CASSPGTSGAYEQYF
TRBJ2-5,TRBV25-1,NA,TRBD1,TGTGCCAGCAGGGAACAGGGGGCCAAAGAGACCCAGTACTTC,CASREQGAKETQYF
TRBJ2-3,TRBV7-2,NA,NA,TGTGCCAGCAGCTTAGGGACTACGGCAGATACGCAGTATTTT,CASSLGTTADTQYF
TRBJ2-2,TRBV9,few,TRBD2,TGTGCCAGCAGCGTCTCCGGGACTAGCGGGACCGGGGAGCTGTTTTTT,CASSVSGTSGTGELFF
TRBJ2-7,TRBV11-2,NA,TRBD2,TGTGCCAGCAGCTCGATAGCGGGGGGGCCGGGGGAGCAGTACTTC,CASSSIAGGPGEQYF
TRBJ2-1,TRBV10-3,NA,NA,TGTGCCATCGGGGGGACAGACCCTCGGCAGTTCTTC,CAIGGTDPRQFF
TRBJ2-4,TRBV24-1,NA,NA,TGTGCCACCAGTGAGGGGGCCGTCGGCATTCAGTACTTC,CATSEGAVGIQYF
TRBJ2-1,TRBV11-2,NA,TRBD2,TGTGCCAGCAGCTTAGAGAGGCTAGCGGTGGCCTACAATGAGCAGTTCTTC,CASSLERLAVAYNEQFF
TRBJ1-2,TRBV9,NA,NA,TGTGCCAGCAGCGGGGGCAAAGGACAGCCAATCTCCTATGGCTACACCTTC,CASSGGKGQPISYGYTF
TRBJ1-1,TRBV4-1,NA,TRBD1,TGCGCCAGCGAGCCGAGCAGGGGGGCGAACACTGAAGCTTTCTTT,CASEPSRGANTEAFF
TRBJ2-3,TRBV14,NA,TRBD2,TGTGCCAGCAGCAGCGGTAGCGGGAAAACAGATACGCAGTATTTT,CASSSGSGKTDTQYF
TRBJ2-1,TRBV15,NA,TRBD2,TGTGCCACCAGCAAAGACTCAGGACTAGCGGGAGGAAATGAGCAGTTCTTC,CATSKDSGLAGGNEQFF
TRBJ1-2,TRBV18,NA,NA,TGTGCCAGCTCACCCGACAGGAAGTCTAACTATGGCTACACCTTC,CASSPDRKSNYGYTF
TRBJ1-1,TRBV6-6,NA,NA,TGTGCCAGCAGTTACTCGTCGGGGGAACGAACTGAAGCTTTCTTT,CASSYSSGERTEAFF
TRBJ2-2,TRBV3-1/TRBV3-2,NA,NA,TGTGCCAGCAGCCAAGATTTAGCGGTCTTGAACACCGGGGAGCTGTTTTTT,CASSQDLAVLNTGELFF
TRBJ1-5,TRBV2,NA,NA,TGTGCCAGCAGATTAGAACGGAGGGAAATCCCCAATCAGCCCCAGCATTTT,CASRLERREIPNQPQHF
TRBJ2-7,TRBV3-1/TRBV3-2,NA,NA,TGTGCCAGCAGCCAAGGCCTGGGACAGGGGAGTAGCGGGGGGGCCCACGAGCAGTACTTC,CASSQGLGQGSSGGAHEQYF
TRBJ2-1,TRBV2,NA,TRBD2,TGTGCCAGCAGAAGGCTGCGGCGGGAGGAAGGAAATGAGCAGTTCTTC,CASRRLRREEGNEQFF
TRBJ1-2,TRBV9,medium-sized,NA,TGTGCCAGCAGCGTAGCGGGGGGCGGTTATGGCTACACCTTC,CASSVAGGGYGYTF
TRBJ1-4,TRBV4-1,NA,NA,TGCGCCAGCAGCCAAGATCGGGCGGGAATGGTCACAACTAATGAAAAACTGTTTTTT,CASSQDRAGMVTTNEKLFF
TRBJ2-6,TRBV3-1/TRBV3-2,once,TRBD1,TGTGCCAGCAGCCCCAGGGACAGCGCTACTGGGGCCAACGTCCTGACTTTC,CASSPRDSATGANVLTF
TRBJ2-1,TRBV11-1,NA,NA,TGTGCCAGCAGCTTCCGGGACATATTTTTCAATGAGCAGTTCTTC,CASSFRDIFFNEQFF
TRBJ2-5,TRBV19,NA,TRBD1,TGTGCCAGTAGTAGACAGGGGGCGATCTCTCTAAGGCAAGAGACCCAGTACTTC,CASSRQGAISLRQETQYF